This is a list of T cell receptor beta chains from one sample in a study of blood T cell repertoires in COVID-19. Method: immunoSEQ multiplex PCR; TCRdb's copy keeps in-frame clones and lacks some. The sample holds approximately 97,000 clones; more than 90% are singletons and the top ten take less than 4.5%. Sequencing used peripheral blood. The origin of the receptors is a man aged 18 to 30 with acute or convalescent COVID-19. CDR3s include the opening cysteine and the closing phenylalanine or tryptophan. The D gene is left open where the match is weak. For some rows the clone size is stated as once, few or many, or as a class when expanded; others skip it.

size	D	V	J	DNA	CDR3
.	TRBD1	TRBV3-1/TRBV3-2	TRBJ1-2	TGTGCCAGCAGCCCACCACAAGGCAGGGGGCCATATGGCTACACCTTC	CASSPPQGRGPYGYTF
few	TRBD2	TRBV6-5	TRBJ2-5	TGTGCCAGCAGTTACTCGGAACTAGCGAAGACCCAGTACTTC	CASSYSELAKTQYF
.	.	TRBV9	TRBJ1-4	TGTGCCAGCAGCGTAGGGGCGGGGGCGGCAACTAATGAAAAACTGTTTTTT	CASSVGAGAATNEKLFF
.	.	TRBV2	TRBJ1-2	TGTGCCAGCAGTGATGCGGGGGCCCCGGTTAGGGGCTACACCTTC	CASSDAGAPVRGYTF
.	TRBD2	TRBV6-5	TRBJ2-5	TGTGCCAGCAGGGACACTAGCGGGAGTCGGACCCAGTACTTC	CASRDTSGSRTQYF
once	.	TRBV13	TRBJ1-2	TGTGCCAGCAGCTTAGAACAGGGAAGGTACTATGGCTACACCTTC	CASSLEQGRYYGYTF
.	.	TRBV6-6	TRBJ2-1	TGTGCCAGCAGACGCAGGGACAATGAGCAGTTCTTC	CASRRRDNEQFF
.	.	TRBV5-1	TRBJ1-2	TGCGCCAGCAGCTTACAGGGCCTTAACTATGGCTACACCTTC	CASSLQGLNYGYTF
.	TRBD2	TRBV27	TRBJ2-5	TGTGCCAGCAGTTCGACTAGCGGGAGGGGGTACCAAGAGACCCAGTACTTC	CASSSTSGRGYQETQYF
.	.	TRBV30	TRBJ1-2	TGTGCCTTACCGGAGCCAGGGGTGCGTCAGGGCTACACCTTC	CALPEPGVRQGYTF
.	.	TRBV2	TRBJ2-3	TGTGCCAGCATAGGGGGTGCCACAGATACGCAGTATTTT	CASIGGATDTQYF
.	.	TRBV2	TRBJ2-5	TGTGCCAGCCGGGGCGGACAGTACCAAGAGACCCAGTACTTC	CASRGGQYQETQYF
.	TRBD2	TRBV15	TRBJ2-7	TGTGCCACCAGCAGAGATAGCGGGGCATCCTACGAGCAGTACTTC	CATSRDSGASYEQYF
.	.	TRBV27	TRBJ2-3	TGTGCCAGCAGTTTAGCGAGAAGCACAGATACGCAGTATTTT	CASSLARSTDTQYF
once	TRBD1	TRBV29-1	TRBJ2-1	TGCAGCATGGACAGGGGTGGGCGAGAGCAGTTCTTC	CSMDRGGREQFF
.	.	TRBV6-1	TRBJ1-1	TGTGCCAGCAGTGAGAGCCACCCGCACCCTTTCTTT	CASSESHPHPFF
.	.	TRBV11-2	TRBJ1-5	TGTGCCAGCAGCTTAAGCTTGACAGAGAATCAGCCCCAGCATTTT	CASSLSLTENQPQHF
.	.	TRBV30	TRBJ1-1	TGTGCCTGGAGTGTATTCGGCAGGGACACTGAAGCTTTCTTT	CAWSVFGRDTEAFF
.	.	TRBV30	TRBJ1-6	TGTGCATTCAGCTCCTATAATTCACCCCTCCACTTT	CAFSSYNSPLHF
.	TRBD1	TRBV23-1	TRBJ1-3	TGCGCCAGCAGTCAACTCAGGGGGCCTGGAAACACCATATATTTT	CASSQLRGPGNTIYF
.	.	TRBV27	TRBJ2-7	TGTGCCAGCAGTTTAACGACATTTACGTACGAGCAGTACTTC	CASSLTTFTYEQYF
.	TRBD2	TRBV5-1	TRBJ2-5	TGCGCCAGCAGCGTCCTAGCGGGGGGATACCAAGAGACCCAGTACTTC	CASSVLAGGYQETQYF
.	TRBD1	TRBV18	TRBJ1-2	TGTGCCAGCTCACCCTACAGGGGGTCGGATGGCTACACCTTC	CASSPYRGSDGYTF
.	TRBD1	TRBV7-2	TRBJ1-2	TGTGCCAGCAGCGGAAAAGGACAGGGCGTTGATGGCTACACCTTC	CASSGKGQGVDGYTF
.	TRBD1	TRBV12-3/TRBV12-4	TRBJ1-5	TGTGCCAGCAGTATAGACAGGGAACAGCCCCAGCATTTT	CASSIDREQPQHF
once	TRBD1	TRBV27	TRBJ2-5	TGTGCCAGCAGTTTAACAGGGGGCCCCCTCCAAGTCGGGGGCCAGTACTTC	CASSLTGGPLQVGGQYF
.	.	TRBV18	TRBJ1-1	TGTGCCAGCTCACCATGGACAGAGAACACTGAAGCTTTCTTT	CASSPWTENTEAFF
.	TRBD1	TRBV25-1	TRBJ2-7	TGTGCCAGCAGTGAATTAGGGACAGGGGTCCACGAGCAGTACTTC	CASSELGTGVHEQYF
.	.	TRBV6-6	TRBJ1-2	TGTGCCAGCAGTTACGGTGGGACACCTAACTATGGCTACACCTTC	CASSYGGTPNYGYTF
.	TRBD2	TRBV2	TRBJ2-1	TGTGCCAGCATCTGGACTAGCAAGAATGAGCAGTTCTTC	CASIWTSKNEQFF
.	.	TRBV19	TRBJ2-1	TGTGCCAGTAGTCCCCTTCAAGGACAGCAAATCAATGAGCAGTTCTTC	CASSPLQGQQINEQFF
once	.	TRBV7-9	TRBJ1-5	TGTGCCAGCAGCCGGGGAGGAGGTCAGCCCCAGCATTTT	CASSRGGGQPQHF
.	TRBD1	TRBV3-1/TRBV3-2	TRBJ1-2	TGTGCCAGCAGCCAAGACCACGGGACAGAGAAGGCTAACTATGGCTACACCTTC	CASSQDHGTEKANYGYTF
.	TRBD1	TRBV12-3/TRBV12-4	TRBJ1-5	TGTGCCAGCAGCCCCGACAGGGACCAGCCCCAGCATTTT	CASSPDRDQPQHF
.	.	TRBV25-1	TRBJ2-1	TGTGCCAGCAGTGACCTTGGAGCTAGCTCCTACAATGAGCAGTTCTTC	CASSDLGASSYNEQFF
.	.	TRBV18	TRBJ1-1	TGTGCCAGCTCACGGGATCAGGGGAACACTGAAGCTTTCTTT	CASSRDQGNTEAFF
.	.	TRBV18	TRBJ1-2	TGTGCCAGCTCACCTCAACGGAGAACCGGGGACTATGGCTACACCTTC	CASSPQRRTGDYGYTF
.	.	TRBV5-6	TRBJ1-6	TGTGCCAGCAGCGGGGGGACGCCTTCACCCCTCCACTTT	CASSGGTPSPLHF
once	TRBD1	TRBV27	TRBJ1-1	TGTGCCAGCAGTTTTCAGGGGGGCACTGAAGCTTTCTTT	CASSFQGGTEAFF
few	.	TRBV5-6	TRBJ1-5	TGTGCCAGCAGCCCATGGGACAACCCGAGCCGGCCCCAGCATTTT	CASSPWDNPSRPQHF
.	TRBD2	TRBV7-6	TRBJ2-1	TGTGCCAGCAGCTTAGTACTAGCGGGAGCTTACAATGAGCAGTTCTTC	CASSLVLAGAYNEQFF